One sample yielded the 9 T cell receptor beta chains listed below, sequenced in a study of T cell clonality in common variable immunodeficiency. Study results and caveats: Fewer deletions and N-nucleotide insertions were reportedly seen in common variable immunodeficiency TCR beta sequences.

The data were produced by immunoSEQ multiplex PCR, yet TCRdb's version contains in-frame clones alone and is incomplete. The specimen has tens of thousands of clones, none found just once. Their specific antigens are unknown. Sequencing was performed on peripheral blood mononuclear cells. The receptors originated from a human donor with common variable immunodeficiency.

A remark on this clone: The observed sequence ends 3 residues before the CDR3 terminus, with the missing tail filled in from the germline J gene. The chain uses TRBV30 and TRBJ2-1, with TRBD2 matching over 8 bases. There are 13 residues in the CDR3. V gave up 5 bases and J gave up 2 bases; unmatched junction bases: 2. Germline values: CDR1 GTSNPN, CDR2 SVGIG (reference sequence). The CDR3 region is CAWDSGAYNEQFF. The CDR3 bases that were read are TGTGCCTGGGATAGCGGGGCCTACAATGAG.

In this sample, this clone turned up many times. The read halts 3 residues ahead of the CDR3 end, with the missing end drawn from the germline J gene. The chain is built from TRBV19 and TRBJ1-1; D may be TRBD1 (5 bases). Germline V CDR1 and CDR2: LNHDA, SQIVND (reference sequence). V lost 7 bases and J lost 0, with 12 bases in between. CDR3 size: 14 residues. CDR3 DNA (partial): TGTGCCAGTACCGACGGGGGTTTGAACACTGAA. Translated, it gives CASTDGGLNTE. The full CDR3 is CASTDGGLNTEAFF.

In regard to this clone: The read ends 3 residues shy of where the CDR3 ends; the end is completed using the germline J gene. The chain joins TRBV19 to TRBJ2-3, with D perhaps matching TRBD2 (5 bases). Germline-derived CDR1 and CDR2 are LNHDA and SQIVND (reference sequence). This CDR3 is built from 13 residues. The ends were cut back, 5 bases at V and 7 bases at J, with 13 bases in the middle. The CDR3 bases that were read are TGTGCCAGTAGTCAAGACGGGGAAAATACG. This codes for CASSQDGENT. The entire CDR3 protein reads CASSQDGENTQYF.

On this clone: Read coverage stops 3 residues before the CDR3 terminus; the germline J gene supplies the remainder. V usage is TRBV6-2 or TRBV6-3 and J usage is TRBJ1-4, with 7 bases identical to TRBD1. CDR3 length: 17 amino acids. The germline V gene has CDR1 MNHEY and CDR2 SVGEGT. This CDR3 is CASSSTSLRDRPEELFF. Incomplete CDR3 DNA: TGTGCCAGCAGTTCGACCTCACTCCGGGACAGACCTGAGGAA.

This clone was recorded at least ten times. Read coverage stops 3 residues before the CDR3 terminus; the germline J gene supplies the remainder. The rearrangement joins TRBV4-2 to TRBJ2-3; D unresolved. The CDR3 sequence is 15 residues long. Looked up from germline, CDR1 is LGHNA and CDR2 is YNFKEQ. Trimming took off 0 bases at V and 4 bases at J, with 11 bases between the two ends. The CDR3 loop reads CASSQEPQSADTQYF. CDR3 DNA, as far as it was read: TGTGCCAGCAGCCAAGAACCCCAGAGTGCAGATACG.

This clone has ten or more counts. The sequenced fragment ends 3 residues before the CDR3 boundary, so the rest is inferred from the germline J gene. The rearrangement joins TRBV6-2 or TRBV6-3 to TRBJ2-3, with 7 bases that match TRBD2. V lost 2 bases to trimming and J lost 0 bases; unmatched junction nucleotides: 5. This CDR3 has 16 residues. The V gene's germline CDR1 is MNHEY and CDR2 SVGEGT. CDR3 DNA, as far as it was read: TGTGCCAGCAGTTACGGGGGGGGTGGGAGCACAGATACG. It codes for CASSYGGGGSTDT. Given in full, the CDR3 is CASSYGGGGSTDTQYF.

This clone was found many times. The read ends 3 residues shy of where the CDR3 ends; the end is completed using the germline J gene. The chain uses TRBV5-6 and TRBJ1-1; D not resolved. CDR1 is SGHDT and CDR2 is YYEEEE in the germline V gene. The V gene lost 1 base and the J gene lost 4 bases, with 14 bases spanning the gap. The length of the CDR3 is 15 residues. The sequenced CDR3 bases are TGTGCCAGCAGCTTGTGGGCAGAGGAGATCACTGAA. Its protein is CASSLWAEEITE. The full CDR3 sequence reads CASSLWAEEITEAFF.

In its sample, this clone was seen many times. The read stops 3 residues short of the end of the CDR3; the missing end is completed from the germline J gene. The chain is built from TRBV6-2 or TRBV6-3 and TRBJ2-4, with 8 bases lining up with TRBD1. This CDR3 is 17 amino acids long. CDR1 and CDR2 from the germline V gene are MNHEY and SVGEGT. V shed 6 bases, J shed 3 bases, and the junction held 13 bases outside the gene matches. CDR3 protein: CASSSGGLTADKNIQYF. CDR3 DNA, as far as it was read: TGTGCCAGCAGCTCAGGGGGCCTTACGGCGGACAAAAACATT.

This clone was seen more than once but under ten times. The read ends 3 residues before the CDR3 terminus; that terminus is restored from the germline J gene. The chain recombines TRBV7-8 with TRBJ2-5; D possibly corresponds to TRBD1 (6 bases). CDR3 size: 14 residues. V lost 1 base and J 5 bases, leaving 11 bases between the germline ends. Germline CDR1 reads SGHVS; CDR2 reads FQNEAQ. CDR3 loop: CASSLVQGLETQYF. CDR3 DNA, as far as it was read: TGTGCCAGCAGCTTAGTTCAGGGGCTCGAGACC. The whole variable domain, filled in from reference TRBV7-8 and TRBJ2-5, reads GAGVSQSPRYKVAKRGQDVALRCDPISGHVSLFWYQQALGQGPEFLTYFQNEAQLDKSGLPSDRFFAERPEGSVSTLKIQRTQQEDSAVYLCASSLVQGLETQYFGPGTRLLVL.